A single sample gave rise to the 25 T cell receptor beta chains below, sequenced in a study of T cell repertoires in cytomegalovirus infection. Using its own MiXCR run on the reads, TCRdb lists one record per CDR3 protein. This table has some 940,000 distinct CDR3 sequences, approximately 32% appearing once. No cognate antigen is known for these TCRs. The specimen was cultured CD8+ T cells from PBMCs, collected from culture after CMV antigen stimulation. These receptor sequences come from a human donor in good health (CMV status not recorded). Some clones in this sample may be carry-over from other donors' samples.

The rearrangement links TRBV19 to TRBJ1-2, with D unclear. The germline V gene encodes CDR1 LNHDA and CDR2 SQIVND (reference sequence). Trimming took off 5 bases at V and 3 bases at J, with 13 bases between the two ends. The CDR3 has 14 amino acids. The CDR3 here is CASSRYPSDYGYTF. The CDR3 nucleotides are TGTGCCAGTAGTCGTTATCCCTCGGACTATGGCTACACCTTC.

This clonotype was picked up many times. This chain connects TRBV7-3 to TRBJ2-1; TRBD2 matches at 9 bases. Looked up from germline, CDR1 is SGHTA and CDR2 is FQGTGA. The CDR3 totals 15 residues. The J segment lost 6 bases and the V segment lost 2 bases, leaving 5 bases of the junction unmatched. This CDR3 is CASSLAGGPGNEQFF. The CDR3 DNA reads TGTGCCAGCAGCTTAGCGGGGGGGCCAGGCAATGAGCAGTTCTTC.

As concerns this clonotype: A much larger clone differs from this one at a single base, so this may be a read error. The CDR3 sequence: CASSLLGRNNEQFF. For the CDR3, the DNA is TGTGCCAGCAGTTTACTGGGACGAAACAATGAGCAGTTCTTC. The chain links TRBV27 to TRBJ2-1; D tentatively reads TRBD1 or TRBD2 (5 bases each). Germline CDR1 reads MNHEY; CDR2 reads SMNVEV (reference sequence). The ends were cut back, 2 bases at V and 5 bases at J, with 10 bases in the middle. CDR3 length equals 14 residues.

This clonotype has a count of ten or more. The chain uses TRBV6-1 and TRBJ2-3; 10 nucleotides align to TRBD1. Germline V gives CDR1 MNHNS, CDR2 SASEGT. V shed 5 bases and J 7 bases; nucleotides not matched to a gene: 15. CDR3 length: 17 amino acids. This chain's CDR3 is CASSWIRQGANLNTQYF. In DNA form, the CDR3 reads TGTGCCAGCAGTTGGATCCGACAGGGGGCAAATTTAAATACGCAGTATTTT.

Only a few counts were recorded for this clonotype. The J gene is TRBJ2-1, the V gene TRBV12-3 or TRBV12-4; D might be TRBD1 (6 bases). Trimming left V 5 bases short and J 8 bases short, with 19 bases between. This CDR3 comprises 15 residues. The CDR3 sequence is CASSAGTPAVHEQFF. The CDR3 DNA reads as TGTGCCAGCAGTGCCGGGACACCGGCGGTCCATGAGCAGTTCTTC.

About this clonotype: Since a much larger clone is just one base distant, this may be a read error. This chain links TRBV24-1 with TRBJ1-2, with D unclear. V lost 4 bases, J lost 1 base, and 9 bases lay in between. This CDR3 is built from 14 residues. The germline V gene has CDR1 KGHDR and CDR2 SFDVKD. The chain's CDR3 is CATSDDGSNYGYTF. The CDR3 nucleotides read TGTGCCACCAGTGACGACGGGAGTAACTATGGCTACACCTTC.

This chain uses TRBV6-5 with TRBJ2-3; the D is unclear. Between the trimmed V and J ends, which lost 7 bases and 4 bases, there was a span of 12 bases. Germline CDR1 MNHEY, CDR2 SVGAGI. CDR3 length equals 13 residues. The CDR3 here is CASTTHQADTQYF. CDR3 nucleotide sequence: TGTGCCAGCACCACCCATCAGGCAGATACGCAGTATTTT.

This chain connects TRBV28 to TRBJ2-3; D is tentatively TRBD1 or TRBD2 (5 bases each). This CDR3 is 13 amino acids long. V gave up 5 bases and J gave up 2 bases, with 8 bases separating them. CDR1 is MDHEN, CDR2 SYDVKM, per germline. This chain's CDR3 is CASSRDLTDTQYF. As DNA, the CDR3 is TGTGCCAGCAGTCGGGACCTCACAGATACGCAGTATTTT.

V gene TRBV27 combines with J gene TRBJ1-1; no reliable D call. V was shortened by 3 bases and J by 3 bases, with 8 bases between the two germline ends. CDR1 is MNHEY and CDR2 is SMNVEV in the germline V gene (reference sequence). CDR3 length equals 13 residues. CDR3: CASSFGLDTEAFF. The CDR3 DNA is TGTGCCAGCAGTTTCGGGTTGGACACTGAAGCTTTCTTT.

The chain recombines TRBV20-1 with TRBJ2-1, with 15 bases that match TRBD2. Trimming took 2 bases from V and 8 from J; bases not matched to a gene: 4. CDR3 length: 15 residues. Per germline, CDR1 DFQATT and CDR2 SNEGSKA (reference sequence). CDR3 sequence: CSARPGLAGGYEQFF. The DNA for the CDR3 is TGCAGTGCTAGACCGGGACTAGCGGGGGGATATGAGCAGTTCTTC.

This clonotype was counted between two and nine times. J is TRBJ2-7 and V is TRBV7-9; D is perhaps TRBD1 or TRBD2 (7 bases each). Germline CDR1 SEHNR, CDR2 FQNEAQ (reference sequence). V shed 5 bases and J shed 2 bases, with 13 bases lying between them. CDR3 length equals 14 residues. CDR3 nucleotides: TGTGCCAGCAGCGAAGCGGGACAGCCCTACGAGCAGTACTTC. This codes for CASSEAGQPYEQYF.

In DNA form, the CDR3 reads TGTGCCAGCTCTCCCGCCTCGGGGAAGAATGAAAAACTGTTTTTT. Translated: CASSPASGKNEKLFF. This chain connects TRBV18 to TRBJ1-4; the D is unclear. V lost 6 bases and J lost 5, with 16 bases in between. Germline V lookup: CDR1 KGHSH, CDR2 LQKENI. This CDR3 has 15 amino acids.

The chain employs TRBV7-9 and TRBJ1-2; D remains ambiguous. The V end was cut by 1 base, the J end by 7 bases, with 7 bases between. CDR1 and CDR2 from the germline V gene are SEHNR and FQNEAQ (reference sequence). The CDR3 runs 12 residues. The CDR3 reads CASSLGNPGYTF. The CDR3 DNA sequence: TGTGCCAGCAGCTTAGGAAACCCTGGCTACACCTTC.

This chain connects TRBV6-2 or TRBV6-3 to TRBJ1-2, with D perhaps matching TRBD1 (5 bases). This CDR3 contains 17 residues. The V gene lost 11 bases and the J gene lost 3 bases, with 28 bases spanning the gap. Per the germline V gene, CDR1 is MNHEY and CDR2 is SVGEGT. The CDR3 is CAATGASPPTDHYGYTF. In DNA, the CDR3 is TGTGCCGCGACCGGGGCCAGCCCCCCAACGGATCACTATGGCTACACCTTC.

A few counts support this clonotype. The CDR3 DNA reads as TGTGCCAGCAGTGCACCGGGACCCACGAATTCACCCCTCCACTTT. It yields the protein CASSAPGPTNSPLHF. The chain carries TRBV27 and TRBJ1-6, with D possibly TRBD1 on 5 matching bases. Looked up from germline, CDR1 is MNHEY and CDR2 is SMNVEV (reference sequence). The V end was cut by 5 bases, the J end by 7 bases, with 15 bases between. The CDR3 sequence is 15 residues long.

Only a few counts were recorded for this clonotype. V and J are TRBV19 and TRBJ1-4; TRBD1 aligns across 7 bases. Unmatched junction bases numbered 18, after V lost 3 bases and J lost 5 bases. The CDR3 sequence is 19 residues long. Germline V CDR1 and CDR2: LNHDA, SQIVND (reference sequence). The CDR3 loop is CASSMLGYSDRDENEKLFF. Here the CDR3 DNA reads TGTGCCAGTAGTATGTTGGGTTATTCCGACAGGGACGAAAATGAAAAACTGTTTTTT.

The V gene is TRBV10-2, the J gene TRBJ2-2; D unclear. The germline gives CDR1 WSHSY, CDR2 SAAADI. CDR3 length: 10 residues. Deletions cut 10 bases from V and 7 bases from J, with 7 bases between. The CDR3 loop reads CATLNGELFF. The DNA for the CDR3 is TGCGCCACCCTAAACGGGGAGCTGTTTTTT.

This clonotype has more than one count but fewer than ten. V and J are TRBV19 and TRBJ1-2, with TRBD1 identical over 9 bases. The CDR3 is 15 amino acids. The ends lost 5 bases at V and 4 bases at J; junction bases unmatched: 8. Germline CDR1 LNHDA, CDR2 SQIVND (reference sequence). CDR3 protein: CASSFTGGNLYGYTF. As DNA, the CDR3 is TGTGCCAGTAGTTTTACAGGGGGCAACCTCTATGGCTACACCTTC. Combining the CDR3 with reference TRBV19 and TRBJ1-2 gives the whole variable domain DGGITQSPKYLFRKEGQNVTLSCEQNLNHDAMYWYRQDPGQGLRLIYYSQIVNDFQKGDIAEGYSVSREKKESFPLTVTSAQKNPTAFYLCASSFTGGNLYGYTFGSGTRLTVV.

This chain links TRBV12-3 or TRBV12-4 with TRBJ2-1, with D possibly being TRBD2 (5 bases). The CDR3 extends over 15 amino acids. V gave up 3 bases and J gave up 8 bases, with 17 bases separating them. The CDR3 nucleotides are TGTGCCAGCAGTTTGGACGAACAACTGCGGGATGAGCAGTTCTTC. Residues: CASSLDEQLRDEQFF.

The J gene is TRBJ2-1, the V gene TRBV7-9; D call uncertain. Germline lookup yields CDR1 SEHNR and CDR2 FQNEAQ (reference sequence). V was shortened by 5 bases and J by 5 bases, with 10 bases between the two germline ends. There are 13 residues in the CDR3. CDR3 in amino acids: CASSPLRDNEQFF. In nucleotides, the CDR3 is TGTGCCAGCAGCCCGCTTCGGGACAATGAGCAGTTCTTC. Full variable domain (missing parts from reference TRBV7-9 and TRBJ2-1): DTGVSQNPRHKITKRGQNVTFRCDPISEHNRLYWYRQTLGQGPEFLTYFQNEAQLEKSRLLSDRFSAERPKGSFSTLEIQRTEQGDSAMYLCASSPLRDNEQFFGPGTRLTVL.

The V call is TRBV27, the J call TRBJ2-3; TRBD2 aligns across 9 bases. Germline assignment: CDR1 MNHEY and CDR2 SMNVEV (reference sequence). Losses at the gene ends were 2 bases for V and 2 bases for J; bases not matched to a gene: 2. The CDR3 loop spans 15 amino acids. The CDR3 loop reads CASSLLAGTTDTQYF. CDR3 bases: TGTGCCAGCAGTTTACTAGCGGGGACCACAGATACGCAGTATTTT.

This clonotype was detected a few times. V usage is TRBV6-1 and J usage is TRBJ1-1; tentative D call: TRBD1 (6 bases). Looked up from germline, CDR1 is MNHNS and CDR2 is SASEGT. CDR3 length: 14 residues. Trimming stripped 6 bases from V and 2 bases from J, with 13 bases between. CDR3 loop: CASSRGHLNTEAFF. The CDR3 coding sequence is TGTGCCAGCAGCCGGGGACACTTAAACACTGAAGCTTTCTTT.

This clonotype was seen ten or more times. This chain links TRBV11-3 with TRBJ2-1; TRBD2 might be the D (6 bases). The V and J ends lost 0 bases and 4 bases respectively, with 7 bases between them. From germline, CDR1 is SGHNT and CDR2 YENEEA. The CDR3 consists of 14 residues. In DNA, the CDR3 is TGTGCCAGCAGCTTAGATGGGACTTACAATGAGCAGTTCTTC. Translation gives CASSLDGTYNEQFF. Supplemented by reference TRBV11-3 and TRBJ2-1, the full variable domain reads EAGVVQSPRYKIIEKKQPVAFWCNPISGHNTLYWYLQNLGQGPELLIRYENEEAVDDSQLPKDRFSAERLKGVDSTLKIQPAELGDSAVYLCASSLDGTYNEQFFGPGTRLTVL.

The chain joins TRBV6-2 or TRBV6-3 to TRBJ2-1, with 11 bases identical to TRBD2. This CDR3 region has 16 residues. Germline V CDR1 and CDR2: MNHEY, SVGEGT. V trimming: 2 bases; J trimming: 4 bases; junction bases outside the gene matches: 4. The CDR3 coding sequence is TGTGCCAGCAGTTACCAGGTAGCGGGGGGGTACAATGAGCAGTTCTTC. Translation gives CASSYQVAGGYNEQFF.

This clonotype has just a few counts. The CDR3 DNA sequence: TGCGCCAGCAGCCAAGGGACAGGGGTCTACGGGCAGCCCCAGCATTTT. It translates to CASSQGTGVYGQPQHF. V and J are TRBV4-3 and TRBJ1-5, with 9 nucleotides matching TRBD1. The J segment lost 7 bases and the V segment lost 1 base, leaving 8 bases of the junction unmatched. Looked up from germline, CDR1 is LGHNA and CDR2 is YSLEER. The length of the CDR3 is 16 residues.